The 13 T cell receptor beta chains presented below share a single source sample, sequenced in a study of blood T cell repertoires in COVID-19. Assay used: immunoSEQ multiplex PCR; TCRdb lists only in-frame clones, some missing. The sample consists of hundreds of thousands of clones, approximately 83% of them appearing once. The sequencing sample was made of peripheral blood. The receptor set was obtained from a woman between 25 and 40 years old who had recovered from COVID-19.

This clone was detected a few times. The chain carries TRBV25-1 and TRBJ1-1, with D tentatively TRBD1 (6 bases). Germline V gene data show CDR1 as MGHDK and CDR2 as SYGVNS. The CDR3 runs 14 residues. V lost 6 bases and J lost 1, with 12 bases in between. The CDR3 sequence is CASSVGQWNTEAFF. Here the CDR3 DNA reads TGTGCCAGCAGCGTGGGACAATGGAACACTGAAGCTTTCTTT.

The V call is TRBV2, the J call TRBJ2-5, with TRBD2 as a possible D gene (6 bases). The germline gives CDR1 SNHLY, CDR2 FYNNEI. V lost 4 bases and J lost 3, with 12 bases in between. This CDR3 is built from 14 residues. The CDR3 DNA sequence: TGTGCCAGCAGTGTGGTAGCGGCGGAAGAGACCCAGTACTTC. Encoded protein: CASSVVAAEETQYF.

This clone came up many times. This chain connects TRBV15 to TRBJ1-3; a possible D gene is TRBD1 (5 bases). Germline loops: CDR1 LNHNV, CDR2 YYDKDF (reference sequence). Between the trimmed V and J ends, which lost 0 bases and 2 bases, there was a span of 8 bases. The CDR3 has 15 amino acids. The CDR3 sequence is CATSREQGAGNTIYF. The CDR3 bases are TGTGCCACCAGCAGAGAGCAAGGGGCTGGAAACACCATATATTTT.

The chain recombines TRBV5-6 with TRBJ2-5; 9 bases match TRBD1. Unmatched junction bases numbered 5, after V lost 4 bases and J lost 4 bases. The CDR3 loop spans 14 amino acids. Looked up from germline, CDR1 is SGHDT and CDR2 is YYEEEE. CDR3 amino acids: CASSPRTGAETQYF. CDR3 nucleotides: TGTGCCAGCAGCCCTCGGACAGGGGCAGAGACCCAGTACTTC.

This chain uses TRBV11-2 with TRBJ1-4; 8 bases agree with TRBD1. Germline V lookup: CDR1 SGHAT, CDR2 FQNNGV. Germline trimming cut 5 bases from V and 8 bases from J; bases unmatched to any gene: 7. The CDR3 totals 14 residues. The chain's CDR3 is CASSRTGPGEKLFF. For the CDR3, the DNA is TGTGCCAGCAGCCGGACAGGGCCTGGGGAAAAACTGTTTTTT.

The chain has TRBV6-2 or TRBV6-3 and TRBJ1-5, with 8 bases aligning to TRBD1. The V gene's germline CDR1 is MNHEY and CDR2 SVGEGT. The CDR3 contains 15 residues. J gave up 7 bases and V 6 bases, and 11 bases lay outside the gene matches. The CDR3 DNA follows: TGTGCCAGCAGCCGGATGGACAGGGATGCCCAGCCCCAGCATTTT. Translated: CASSRMDRDAQPQHF.

Only a few counts were recorded for this clone. The gene calls are TRBV24-1 and TRBJ1-1; D uncertain. The CDR3 is 14 residues long. V lost 4 bases to trimming and J lost 1 base, with 9 bases between them. The germline CDR1 and CDR2 sequences are KGHDR and SFDVKD. CDR3 protein: CATSDGRGNTEAFF. CDR3 in DNA: TGTGCCACCAGTGACGGACGGGGGAACACTGAAGCTTTCTTT.

Remarks on this clone: The identical CDR3 is also encoded by other nucleotide sequences in the sample. The chain uses TRBV5-1 and TRBJ2-5, with TRBD1 identical over 9 bases. The CDR3 sequence is 15 residues long. Per the germline V gene, CDR1 is SGHRS and CDR2 is YFSETQ. V trimming: 3 bases; J trimming: 2 bases; junction bases outside the gene matches: 5. DNA of the CDR3: TGCGCCAGCAGCTCGCCGGGACAGGGTCAAGAGACCCAGTACTTC. This encodes CASSSPGQGQETQYF.

This clone has only one observation. J is TRBJ2-7 and V is TRBV30; the match to TRBD1 covers 8 bases. CDR3 length: 14 residues. Germline-derived CDR1 and CDR2 are GTSNPN and SVGIG (reference sequence). V lost 7 bases and J lost 4; bases outside the gene matches: 12. CDR3 sequence reads: CASSGARGPYEQYF. The DNA of the CDR3 is TGTGCCTCTTCGGGGGCCAGGGGGCCATACGAGCAGTACTTC.

The CDR3 coding sequence is TGTGCCAGCAGCTTGGTTTTAGCGGGAATACTCTACGAGCAGTACTTC. Translation gives CASSLVLAGILYEQYF. V is TRBV5-8 and J is TRBJ2-7, with TRBD2 matching over 8 bases. Per germline, CDR1 SGHTS and CDR2 YDEGEE. The CDR3 totals 16 residues. Unmatched junction bases numbered 8, after V lost 0 bases and J lost 3 bases. The variable domain in full, completed from reference TRBV5-8 and TRBJ2-7, reads EAGVTQSPTHLIKTRGQQATLRCSPISGHTSVYWYQQALGLGLQFLLWYDEGEERNRGNFPPRFSGRQFPNYSSELNVNALELEDSALYLCASSLVLAGILYEQYFGPGTRLTVT.

This sequence joins TRBV27 and TRBJ2-1; no firm D call. The V end lost 10 bases, the J end lost 2 bases, and 9 bases lay between the germline ends. This CDR3 contains 12 residues. Germline assignment: CDR1 MNHEY and CDR2 SMNVEV (reference sequence). The CDR3 nucleotides read TGTGCCACTTCGACTGCCTACAATGAGCAGTTCTTC. Translated, it gives CATSTAYNEQFF.

CDR3 sequence (DNA): TGTGCCAGCAGCTTAGGTTCGGCTGAAGCTTTCTTT. Translating it yields CASSLGSAEAFF. The V call is TRBV11-2, the J call TRBJ1-1; no clear D gene. V shed 1 base and J shed 6 bases, with 6 bases lying between them. CDR1 and CDR2 (germline): SGHAT, FQNNGV. The CDR3 loop spans 12 amino acids.

This clone was seen just once. The chain recombines TRBV11-2 with TRBJ1-2; tentatively, D is TRBD1 (5 bases). The V gene's germline CDR1 is SGHAT and CDR2 FQNNGV. V was trimmed by 6 bases and J by 1 base, leaving 15 bases between them. This CDR3 is built from 15 residues. The CDR3 sequence is CASRIPTGVNYGYTF. The DNA of the CDR3 is TGTGCCAGCAGAATACCGACGGGGGTTAACTATGGCTACACCTTC.